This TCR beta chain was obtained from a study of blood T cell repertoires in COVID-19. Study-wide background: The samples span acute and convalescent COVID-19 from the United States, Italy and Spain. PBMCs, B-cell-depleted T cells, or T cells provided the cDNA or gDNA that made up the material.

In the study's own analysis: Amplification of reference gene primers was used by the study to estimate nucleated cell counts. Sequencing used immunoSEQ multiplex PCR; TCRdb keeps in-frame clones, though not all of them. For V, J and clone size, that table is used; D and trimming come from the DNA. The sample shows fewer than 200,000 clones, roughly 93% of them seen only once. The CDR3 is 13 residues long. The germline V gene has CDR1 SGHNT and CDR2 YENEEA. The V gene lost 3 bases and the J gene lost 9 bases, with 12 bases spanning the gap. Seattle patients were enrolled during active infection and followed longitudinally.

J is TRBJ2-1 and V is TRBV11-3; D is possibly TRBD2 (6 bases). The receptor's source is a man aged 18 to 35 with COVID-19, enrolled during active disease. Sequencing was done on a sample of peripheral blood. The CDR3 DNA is TGTGCCAGCAGCTTGGGGACTTCATCTGAGCAGTTCTTC. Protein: CASSLGTSSEQFF.